The 2 T cell receptor beta chains below come from one sample, sequenced in a study of T cells after yellow fever vaccination. TCRdb processed the 5' RACE reads anew with MiXCR; each CDR3 protein has one entry. The data hold under 350,000 distinct CDR3 sequences, with approximately 4% observed a single time. The specimen was PBMCs, collected 5 days after the yellow fever booster vaccination. Receptors originate from a young man who received the YFV17D yellow fever vaccine.

CDR3 residues: CASSQSRRGGTGELFF. CDR3 nucleotides: TGCGCCAGCAGCCAATCCCGAAGGGGCGGTACCGGGGAGCTGTTTTTT. The chain combines TRBV4-1 with TRBJ2-2; TRBD1 is a possible D gene (5 bases). The CDR3 totals 16 residues. Germline-derived CDR1 and CDR2 are MGHRA and YSYEKL. Trimming took off 2 bases at V and 5 bases at J, with 15 bases between the two ends.

The V call is TRBV2, the J call TRBJ1-2; D might be TRBD1 (5 bases). Germline-derived CDR1 and CDR2 are SNHLY and FYNNEI. CDR3 length: 15 residues. V lost 0 bases to trimming and J lost 4 bases, with 12 bases between them. In DNA form, the CDR3 reads TGTGCCAGCAGTGAAGCGCCCTTCGGGGGCTATGGCTACACCTTC. Encoded protein: CASSEAPFGGYGYTF.